This TCR beta chain was sequenced for a study of blood T cells in healthy people across ages (dated by TCRdb to about 2015). For the study in its entirety: Template switching captured roughly one uniquely barcoded TCR beta cDNA molecule per two T cells in model experiments. The donors were split into four age groups: young (average 16 years), middle-aged (roughly 39), aged (about 56) and long-lived (roughly 88). The study analyzed two additional independent replicas of 1 million unique cDNA reads from the same blood draw for two donors, one aged 18 to 29 and one aged 80 or older. Age-related changes in TCR beta repertoire diversity were measured in the study by deep sequencing normalized with unique cDNA molecular identifiers. The paper's findings and limits, for the study overall: Observed TCR beta diversity correlated strongly with the percentage of naive T cells measured by flow cytometry. The long-lived group showed more naive CD4+ T cells, fewer expanded clones and increased TCR diversity than the aged group, suggesting age selection. Because donor CMV infection status was unknown, age-related changes in expanded clonotypes were potentially confounded. Total diversity estimates from one million sequenced T cells were considered lower bounds and underestimates. Bulk unsorted PBMC profiling prevented conclusive comparison of naive and antigen-experienced compartments. Observed TCR beta diversity per million T cells fell roughly linearly with age, and a significant reduction was already apparent by age around 40.

For this chain, trimming is 8 bases at the V end and 5 bases at the J end, and the number of junction bases without a gene match is 9. Including cysteine and phenylalanine, the CDR3 has 14 amino acids. Left in the record is the CDR3 DNA by itself, 42 bases read in frame from the first base. CDR1 and CDR2 (SGHTA, FQGNSA) derive from the germline V gene. Systemically healthy Caucasian individuals from Russia, approximately 39 in total and aged roughly 6 to 100 years, were included as donors. Approximately 9.3 milliliters of peripheral blood were collected from each donor into EDTA-treated Vacutainer tubes. Ficoll-Paque density-gradient centrifugation was used to isolate PBMCs, with at least 7 million obtained per sample. Total RNA was extracted from PBMCs with Trizol reagent, with at least 6 micrograms obtained per sample. The percentages of naive CD45RAhigh/CD27high T cells were determined by flow cytometry on a PBMC aliquot from every donor.

The library relied on 5' RACE. TCRdb records Illumina HiSeq 2500 as the sequencer. A second PCR of about 6 to 12 cycles was performed with a sample-barcoded 5' primer and a J-beta primer mix. A unique molecular identifier was introduced onto each TCR beta cDNA molecule by a template-switch 5' adaptor carrying 12 random nucleotides. Each sample yielded at least 2.5 million CDR3-containing paired-end reads. First-strand cDNA synthesis was performed from all RNA using the Mint cDNA synthesis kit, with priming by a TRBC-specific oligonucleotide. Following uracil-DNA glycosylase treatment, a first 18-cycle PCR with universal primers M1SS and BC2_uni_R was performed on all cDNA. The paper's processing steps were these. For normalization, 1 million high-quality reads, each with a distinct molecular identifier, were randomly selected from each sample. Reads sharing molecular identifiers were discarded rather than binned into consensus sequences. MiTCR, run with a Q25 quality threshold and the strictest error-elimination algorithm, handled CDR3 identification, clonotype clustering and error correction. A nonparametric unseen species model using Euler transformation provided a lower-bound estimate of total TCR beta diversity. TCRdb trimmed the raw reads at Q25, called clones with MiXCR and kept productive beta chains. Each CDR3 protein appears once, grouped with its most common genes and DNA. None of the V and J calls come from the authors' own analysis; TCRdb made them. Across this sample there are about 840,000 distinct CDR3 sequences, with under 35% seen only once. The ten largest clones take up roughly a tenth of the sample.

For this clonotype: Its antigen target is currently unknown. Per-nucleotide qualities are absent, and no much larger clonotype sits a single base away.

This same sample was also taken into another study, of T cells of mothers and their children. Per the second study: Donors were nine systemically healthy Caucasian individuals: three mothers and their six children. cDNA synthesis consumed the entire amount of extracted RNA, loaded at around 1.5 ug RNA in each 15 ul reaction. In the second PCR, sample barcodes and 2-4 random nucleotides were introduced via the M1S primer. Each mother yielded over 8.5 million TCR beta CDR3 reads and each child 2.5 million to 3 million reads. In both related and unrelated pairs, thymic selection shapes the output of TCR recombination in a similar way, with inherited differences having only a minor effect. Related mother-child pairs always showed normalized repertoire overlap that was slightly higher than in unrelated mother-child pairs, though the difference was never significant. No persistent microchimeric T cell clones were detected, at a sensitivity of about 100 clones per million clonotypes. The study used deep NGS to compare TCR beta repertoires of mothers and children, seeking features distinguishing related mother-child pairs from unrelated individuals. The mean age was about 38 +/- 4 years for the mothers and approximately 11 +/- 4 years for the children. After adapters were ligated using NEBNext reagents, the libraries underwent 100+100 nt paired-end sequencing on an Illumina HiSeq 2000. To avoid cross-contamination, the mother libraries and the child libraries were prepared a month apart and sequenced in separate runs. For each donor, between roughly 450,000 and 2,200,000 distinct TCR beta clonotypes were identified. Naive TCR beta clonotypes were estimated from low-frequency clonotypes matched to each donor's FACS-determined naive share, without sorting.

The TCR sequence derives from a woman aged 35 to 49 in good health. The chain is encoded by TRBV7-2 joined to TRBJ2-4, and 7 junction bases match TRBD2. Sequences were obtained from blood. The DNA sequence is TGTGCCAGCGTCTCGGGGCTAGCGGAAAACATTCAGTACTTC. It translates to CASVSGLAENIQYF.